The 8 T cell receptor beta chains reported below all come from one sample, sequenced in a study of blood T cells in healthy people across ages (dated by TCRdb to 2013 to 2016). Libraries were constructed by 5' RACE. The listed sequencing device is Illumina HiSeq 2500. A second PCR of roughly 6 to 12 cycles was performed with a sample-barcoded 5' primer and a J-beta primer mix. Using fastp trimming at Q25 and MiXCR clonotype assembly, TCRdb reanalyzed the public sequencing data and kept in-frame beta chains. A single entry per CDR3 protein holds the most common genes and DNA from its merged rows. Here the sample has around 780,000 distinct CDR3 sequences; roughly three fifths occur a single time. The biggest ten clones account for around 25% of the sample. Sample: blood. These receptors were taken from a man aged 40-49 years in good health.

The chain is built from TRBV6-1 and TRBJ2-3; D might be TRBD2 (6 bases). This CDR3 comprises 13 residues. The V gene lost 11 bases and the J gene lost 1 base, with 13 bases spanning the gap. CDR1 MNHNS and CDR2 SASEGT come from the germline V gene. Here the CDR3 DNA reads TGTGCCGGAGCGGGCCTGGGCACAGATACGCAGTATTTT. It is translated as CAGAGLGTDTQYF.

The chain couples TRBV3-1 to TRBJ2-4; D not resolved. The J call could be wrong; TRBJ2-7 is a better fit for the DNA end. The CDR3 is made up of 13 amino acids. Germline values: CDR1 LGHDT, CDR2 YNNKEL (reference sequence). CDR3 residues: CASSPFVGYEQYF. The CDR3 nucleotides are TGTGCCAGCAGCCCGTTCGTGGGGTACGAGCAGTACTTC.

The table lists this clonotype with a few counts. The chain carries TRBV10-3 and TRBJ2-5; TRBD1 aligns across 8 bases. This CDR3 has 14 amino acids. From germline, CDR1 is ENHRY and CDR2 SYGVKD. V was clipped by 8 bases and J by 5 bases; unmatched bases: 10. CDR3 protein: CAIGGQGDFETQYF. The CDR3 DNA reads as TGTGCCATCGGAGGACAGGGTGATTTTGAGACCCAGTACTTC.

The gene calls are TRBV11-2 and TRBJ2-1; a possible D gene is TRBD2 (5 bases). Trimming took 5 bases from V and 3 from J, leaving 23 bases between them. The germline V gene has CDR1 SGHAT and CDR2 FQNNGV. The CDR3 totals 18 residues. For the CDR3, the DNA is TGTGCCAGCAGCCCCCTTAAGAGGGAGAGCTCGATCTACAATGAGCAGTTCTTC. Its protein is CASSPLKRESSIYNEQFF.

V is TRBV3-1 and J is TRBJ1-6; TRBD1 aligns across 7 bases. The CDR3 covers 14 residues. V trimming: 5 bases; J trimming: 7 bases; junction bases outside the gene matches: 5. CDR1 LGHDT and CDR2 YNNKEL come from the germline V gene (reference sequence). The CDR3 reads CASSDGTANSPLHF. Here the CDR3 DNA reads TGTGCCAGCAGCGACGGGACAGCGAATTCACCCCTCCACTTT.

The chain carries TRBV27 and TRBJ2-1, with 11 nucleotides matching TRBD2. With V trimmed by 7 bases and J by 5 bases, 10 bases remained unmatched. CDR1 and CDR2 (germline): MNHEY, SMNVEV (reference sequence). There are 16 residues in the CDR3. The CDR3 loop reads CASTERLAGRHNEQFF. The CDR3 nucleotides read TGTGCCAGCACCGAGCGACTAGCGGGGCGGCACAATGAGCAGTTCTTC.

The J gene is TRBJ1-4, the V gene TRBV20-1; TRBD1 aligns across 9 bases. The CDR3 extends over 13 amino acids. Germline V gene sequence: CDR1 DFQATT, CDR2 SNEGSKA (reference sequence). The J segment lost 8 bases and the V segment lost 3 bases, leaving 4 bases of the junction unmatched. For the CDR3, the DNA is TGCAGTGCTAGTGGACAGGGGAGGGAAAAACTGTTTTTT. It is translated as CSASGQGREKLFF.

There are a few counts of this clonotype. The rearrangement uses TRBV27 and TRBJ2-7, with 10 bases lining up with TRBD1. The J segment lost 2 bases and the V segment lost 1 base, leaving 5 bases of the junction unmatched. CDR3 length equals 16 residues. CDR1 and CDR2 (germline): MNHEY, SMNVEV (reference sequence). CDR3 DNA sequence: TGTGCCAGCAGTTTATTACCGGGACAGGGGACCTACGAGCAGTACTTC. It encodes CASSLLPGQGTYEQYF.